One and the same sample provided the 10 T cell receptor beta chains below, sequenced in a study of T cell clonality in common variable immunodeficiency. The repertoire was sequenced with immunoSEQ multiplex PCR; TCRdb's copy has only in-frame clones and lacks some. The sample was found to contain around 47,000 clones, and every one recurs. Sequenced input: peripheral blood mononuclear cells. All receptors derive from a person aged 18 to 75 in good health.

In this sample, this clone turned up many times. Read sequence stops 3 residues before the CDR3 end, and the germline J gene provides the missing end. V and J are TRBV10-1 and TRBJ2-4; D possibly corresponds to TRBD2 (5 bases). Germline lookup yields CDR1 WNHNN and CDR2 SYGVQD (reference sequence). V was shortened by 3 bases and J by 5 bases, with 11 bases between the two germline ends. This CDR3 comprises 14 residues. The part of the CDR3 DNA that was read is TGCGCCAGCAGTGACCCGGGGTCAGAAAACATT. This sequence encodes CASSDPGSENI. The CDR3 in full is CASSDPGSENIQYF.

This clone was seen many times. The CDR3 end lies 3 residues beyond the end of the read and is filled in from the germline J gene. The chain links TRBV13 to TRBJ1-6; TRBD1 matches 9 bases. This CDR3 region has 16 residues. J gave up 3 bases and V 5 bases, and 5 bases lay outside the gene matches. Per the germline V gene, CDR1 is PRHDT and CDR2 is FYEKMQ (reference sequence). CDR3 protein: CASSILTGGYNSPLHF. The sequenced CDR3 bases are TGTGCCAGCAGCATCCTGACAGGGGGCTATAATTCACCC.

This clone was observed many times. The read gets to within 3 residues of the CDR3 end, and the germline J gene fills in the rest. The V gene is TRBV4-1, the J gene TRBJ2-7, with D possibly being TRBD1 (5 bases). Trimming left V 0 bases short and J 0 bases short, with 15 bases between. Germline V gene data show CDR1 as MGHRA and CDR2 as YSYEKL. This CDR3 is 17 amino acids long. CDR3 DNA (partial): TGCGCCAGCAGCCAAGATTTAAGAACCGACAGCTCCTACGAG. This gives the protein CASSQDLRTDSSYE. The full CDR3 protein reads CASSQDLRTDSSYEQYF.

This clone showed up many times. Coverage ceases 3 residues before the CDR3 finishes, and the germline J gene fills in the end. The chain uses TRBV7-6 and TRBJ1-1; the match to TRBD1 covers 8 bases. The CDR3 has 15 amino acids. V lost 5 bases, J lost 1 base, and 6 bases stayed unmatched. Per the germline V gene, CDR1 is SGHVS and CDR2 is FNYEAQ. CDR3 DNA, as far as it was read: TGTGCCAGCAGCGCGACGGACAGGGCGAACACTGAA. This translates into CASSATDRANTE. The complete CDR3 reads CASSATDRANTEAFF.

This clone was seen at least ten times. The CDR3 is cut off 3 residues early in the read; its end comes from the germline J gene. This chain joins TRBV2 and TRBJ2-7; D is tentatively TRBD1 or TRBD2 (5 bases each). Trimming removed 6 bases at V and 0 bases at J, with 15 bases between. CDR1 and CDR2 (germline): SNHLY, FYNNEI. The CDR3 loop spans 15 amino acids. CDR3 DNA, as far as it was read: TGTGCCAGCAGGAAATTGGCAGGGAGCTCCTACGAG. It translates to CASRKLAGSSYE. The full-length CDR3 reads as CASRKLAGSSYEQYF.

At least ten counts were recorded for this clone. The CDR3 end falls 3 residues outside the read, so it is completed with the germline J gene. The V and J genes are TRBV12-3 or TRBV12-4 and TRBJ1-2; TRBD1 agrees at 8 bases. CDR3 length: 14 residues. V lost 3 bases and J lost 3; bases outside the gene matches: 3. This CDR3 reads CASSLWGQDYGYTF. CDR3 bases read: TGTGCCAGCAGTTTGTGGGGACAGGACTATGGC.

This clone was detected many times. The sequenced fragment ends 3 residues before the CDR3 boundary, so the rest is inferred from the germline J gene. The chain links TRBV6-2 or TRBV6-3 to TRBJ2-3; the D gene is possibly TRBD2 (5 bases). This CDR3 region has 16 residues. The V end lost 0 bases, the J end lost 1 base, and 11 bases lay between the germline ends. Germline V CDR1 and CDR2: MNHEY, SVGEGT. CDR3 DNA (partial): TGTGCCAGCAGTTACTCGATTAGCGTAGGCACAGATACG. It translates to CASSYSISVGTDT. The whole CDR3 is CASSYSISVGTDTQYF.

This clone has a count of ten or more. The read terminates 3 residues ahead of where the CDR3 ends, so the germline J gene completes it. The chain is built from TRBV4-1 and TRBJ1-4; D call uncertain. CDR1 and CDR2 from the germline V gene are MGHRA and YSYEKL. The CDR3 is 12 residues long. The CDR3 loop is CASSQDYGKLFF. The covered CDR3 bases are TGCGCCAGCAGCCAAGATTACGGGAAA.

This clone was observed many times. The CDR3 goes on 3 residues after the read ends, and that part is filled in from the germline J gene. The gene calls are TRBV19 and TRBJ2-1; D uncertain. This CDR3 has 14 residues. The germline V gene encodes CDR1 LNHDA and CDR2 SQIVND (reference sequence). V lost 3 bases, J lost 5 bases, and 11 bases lay in between. CDR3 bases read: TGTGCCAGTAGTATCGAAAATCAGGACAATGAG. This encodes CASSIENQDNE. The full CDR3 sequence reads CASSIENQDNEQFF.

This clone was counted at least ten times. The sequenced fragment ends 3 residues before the CDR3 boundary, so the rest is inferred from the germline J gene. The V gene is TRBV4-1, the J gene TRBJ1-4; TRBD1 matches 7 bases. J lost 6 bases, V lost 6 bases, and 13 bases had no gene match. This CDR3 has 16 amino acids. Germline CDR1 and CDR2: MGHRA and YSYEKL. Incomplete CDR3 DNA: TGCGCCAGCAGTCGGGGGATGACAGGGTCCGATGAAAAA. Encoded protein: CASSRGMTGSDEK. The whole CDR3 protein reads CASSRGMTGSDEKLFF.